The 3 T cell receptor beta chains below come from one sample, sequenced in a study of blood T cell repertoires in COVID-19. Method: immunoSEQ multiplex PCR; TCRdb's copy keeps in-frame clones and lacks some. The profile shows 130,000 or so clones, about 86% of them singletons. Sequenced sample: peripheral blood. These receptors were obtained from a woman in her fifties or sixties with acute or convalescent COVID-19.

J is TRBJ2-7 and V is TRBV3-1 (or the pseudogene TRBV3-2); D possibly corresponds to TRBD2 (6 bases). Trimming removed 1 base from V and 1 base from J, with 11 bases in between. The germline V gene encodes CDR1 LGHDT and CDR2 YNNKEL (reference sequence). The CDR3 runs to 15 residues. The CDR3 protein is CASSQASAGSYEQYF. As DNA, the CDR3 is TGTGCCAGCAGCCAAGCAAGCGCGGGATCCTACGAGCAGTACTTC.

The chain is built from TRBV5-8 and TRBJ2-7, with 8 bases that match TRBD1. The CDR3 length is 15 residues. The V and J ends lost 3 bases and 2 bases, in that order; junction bases with no gene match: 7. CDR1 is SGHTS, CDR2 YDEGEE, per germline. The CDR3: CASSWGTGPAYEQYF. Here the CDR3 DNA reads TGTGCCAGCAGCTGGGGGACAGGCCCAGCCTACGAGCAGTACTTC.

This clone was counted only a few times. V gene TRBV9 combines with J gene TRBJ2-1, with 15 bases matching TRBD2. This CDR3 contains 16 residues. Germline assignment: CDR1 SGDLS and CDR2 YYNGEE. V shed 2 bases and J 10 bases; nucleotides not matched to a gene: 7. CDR3 DNA: TGTGCCAGCAGCGTCCGCGGGACTAGCGGGGGGACGGAGCAGTTCTTC. This gives the protein CASSVRGTSGGTEQFF.